This TCR beta chain was sequenced in a study of regulatory T cells in long-lasting Graves disease (TCRdb year 2021). Study-wide context: Newly diagnosed Graves' disease patients had taken antithyroid drugs for less than 3 months. Patients with persistent Graves' disease were compared with patients with newly diagnosed Graves' disease using TCR sequencing and RNA sequencing of peripheral blood. The study was conducted in China and was registered as a clinical trial. TCR sequencing covered around 13 persistent and 20 newly diagnosed Graves' disease patients, around 33 samples in total.

On the study overall, not on this receptor specifically: As a limitation, the authors acknowledged that the small sample size may reduce accuracy. Only the TCR beta chain was sequenced and analyzed. Only peripheral blood was studied, because thyroid tissue, the primary lesion, was inaccessible. A larger number of public clonotypes was shared among persistent patients (under 3,000) than among newly diagnosed patients (about 990). Compared with newly diagnosed patients, patients with persistent Graves' disease had lower TCR Shannon entropy and fewer highly expanded clones, which suggests clonal expansion.

A remark on this clonotype: This receptor's antigen is unknown. No much larger clone exists at a distance of one base, and base qualities are not known.

The time point tag for this specimen amounts to: newly diagnosed GD, antithyroid drugs for less than 3 months. RNA was extracted from PBMCs in TRIzol for both TCR sequencing and RNA sequencing. The diagnosis of Graves' disease followed American Thyroid Association guidelines. The patients came from an endocrinology department in Xi'an, China. Each patient gave 7 to 9.5 milliliters of peripheral blood, collected in an EDTA anticoagulant tube. Ficoll Paque Plus density gradient separation was used to isolate PBMCs, and no further T cell sorting was performed. An Agilent 2100 Bioanalyzer and agarose gel were used to assess RNA quality, and a NanoDrop 2000 was used to measure RNA concentration. Library creation used multiplex PCR. For sequencing, an Illumina HiSeq 4000 was employed. To build TCR beta libraries, CDR3 regions were amplified by Arm-PCR using iRepertoire HTBI primers. Before sequencing, the PCR products went through gel purification. In the paper's pipeline: A total of roughly 58 TRBV and 14 TRBJ segments were identified across samples and were used for gene usage analysis of CDR3 amino acid clonotypes. Filtered high-quality paired reads were merged into contigs using COPE and FqMerger. Contigs were aligned with BLAST to IMGT TRBV, TRBD and TRBJ reference genes, and CDR3 was defined per IMGT. Highly expanded clones were defined as clonotypes with a frequency above 0.1%. Repertoire diversity was measured by Shannon entropy, and V-J evenness by the Gini coefficient. A clonotype found in more than one individual was treated as public. TCRdb itself trimmed the public reads at Q25 with fastp, ran MiXCR and retained productive beta chains. Duplicate CDR3 protein sequences are folded into a single record with the most common DNA and genes. These V and J calls rely on TCRdb rather than the paper's analysis. The sample has 350,000 to 450,000 distinct CDR3 sequences on record, roughly 17% of them singletons. The ten largest clones capture 25% to 30% of the sample.

This sample also appeared in a second study, on T cells in Graves' hyperthyroidism and ophthalmopathy. The second paper further reports: Stable Graves' hyperthyroidism was defined as the absence of progression to ophthalmopathy over 18 months of follow-up. Hyperthyroidism patients were aged 18 to 65 years and newly diagnosed, with disease duration of less than 2 months. Any patient with an uncontrolled infection, another autoimmune disease, pregnancy or lactation was excluded. Diagnoses were established on the basis of clinical symptoms, serum thyroxine and TRAb, thyroid ultrasound, and orbital computed tomography. The TCR CDR3 was subjected to a first round of RT-PCR using the HTBI primer set and the Qiagen OneStep RT-PCR kit. Most expanded thyroid clonotypes (frequency above 0.001) were also detected in blood, suggesting blood repertoires may reflect thyroid immune responses. Ophthalmopathy was separated from stable hyperthyroidism by a 13 V-J signature model, with about 86% sensitivity and roughly 81% specificity obtained in cross-validation and 80%/75% obtained in testing. During validation, the model predicted progression to ophthalmopathy a median of about 5.9 months ahead of onset, with around 71% sensitivity and 72.22% specificity. A discovery cohort of 95 to 100 patients, approximately 45 with Graves' ophthalmopathy and about 58 with stable Graves' hyperthyroidism, was used to find distinguishing TCR V-J signatures. Whether ophthalmopathy could be predicted prospectively was tested in an independent validation cohort made up of some 20 hyperthyroidism patients plus 17 patients who later progressed to ophthalmopathy. The 75 to 100 discovery patients were randomly split 7:3 into training and test sets. In addition, the study compared T-cell repertoires in thyroid tissue and in blood from several Graves' hyperthyroidism patients. After sampling, hyperthyroidism patients received methimazole starting at 30 mg daily, and ophthalmopathy patients received high-dose intravenous methylprednisolone. Libraries were constructed in a second round of multiplex PCR, after which size selection and purification were performed. Libraries were sequenced paired-end with 100 bp reads on an Illumina HiSeq2000. SOAPnuke was used to process the raw data, removing reads that contained adapters or uncalled bases, had a mean Phred below 15, or lacked an exact match to the constant primer or identifier. COPE v1.2.5 was used to merge high-quality paired reads, and clonotypes were defined as unique nucleotide sequences. Clonotypes were aligned to IMGT TRBV, TRBD and TRBJ reference segments using MiTCR v1.1. The analysis was restricted to V-J combinations with a frequency above 0.0001, which together covered about 99% of the repertoires. The TCS score was defined as F50 (clonal expansion) divided by E x V (chaos), with BLOSUM62-based TCRdist calculated between CDR3 peptides within each V-J. Welch's t-statistics and random forest reduced just over 500 V-J features to 10 to 15, which were used in a naive Bayes classifier (R e1071). Sample size was not statistically predetermined, and investigators were not blinded to group allocation. According to the paper, TCR Vbeta CDR3 sequencing was carried out on about 140 peripheral blood samples, which came from 40 to 45 ophthalmopathy, approximately 78 hyperthyroidism and about 17 progressor patients.

The starting material was peripheral blood mononuclear cells (PBMCs), obtained at new diagnosis, from a patient treated with antithyroid drugs. The clonotype was recovered from a man aged 40-49 years with Graves disease. Donor details come from another sample of the same person, matched by shared clones.

CDR3 protein: CASSGGWGNTEAFF. The nucleotide sequence is TGCGCCAGCAGCGGGGGGTGGGGAAACACTGAAGCTTTCTTT. This sequence uses TRBV5-1 and TRBJ1-1; possibly the D gene is TRBD1, per 5 matching bases. CDR1 and CDR2 are drawn from the germline V gene: SGHRS, YFSETQ. V was cut back by 4 bases and J by 2 bases, leaving a gap of 12 bases between them. Reading from cysteine to phenylalanine, the CDR3 counts 14 amino acids. The read is trimmed to its CDR3 DNA, 42 bases read in frame from base 1.